These T cell receptor beta chains were read from a single sample in a study of blood T cell repertoires in COVID-19. The data were produced by immunoSEQ multiplex PCR, yet TCRdb's version contains in-frame clones alone and is incomplete. The sample shows about 87,000 clones, 89% of them seen only once. The source material was peripheral blood. These receptors all come from a woman at least 80 years old with active COVID-19. The CDR3 runs from the conserved cysteine through the conserved F or W. The order of the fields is V gene, J gene, clone size, D gene, CDR3 DNA, CDR3 protein. The D gene is left open where the match is weak. Size is omitted from some rows. Given values are once, few, many or a class for expanded clones.

V: TRBV7-9; J: TRBJ2-5; size: -; D: TRBD2; DNA: TGTGCCAGCAGCTCTGGGGTAGCGGGAGAGACCCAGTACTTC; CDR3: CASSSGVAGETQYF
V: TRBV11-2; J: TRBJ2-3; size: -; D: TRBD2; DNA: TGTGCCAGCAGCCCAAGTCCGCTGGCAGCGGGGGGCACAGATACGCAGTATTTT; CDR3: CASSPSPLAAGGTDTQYF
V: TRBV4-1; J: TRBJ1-1; size: -; D: -; DNA: TGCGCCAGCAGCCAAGGGCCGCTGAACACTGAAGCTTTCTTT; CDR3: CASSQGPLNTEAFF
V: TRBV3-1/TRBV3-2; J: TRBJ2-3; size: -; D: -; DNA: TGTGCCAGCAGCCAAGACGTCGGAGATCTCACAGATACGCAGTATTTT; CDR3: CASSQDVGDLTDTQYF
V: TRBV27; J: TRBJ1-5; size: -; D: TRBD1; DNA: TGTGCCAGCAGTTCGTCAGGGGGCACCTTTACCAATCAGCCCCAGCATTTT; CDR3: CASSSSGGTFTNQPQHF
V: TRBV7-2; J: TRBJ2-7; size: -; D: TRBD2; DNA: TGTGCCAGCAGCCAATCCCGAAAACTAGCGGGAGGGGCCTACGAGCAGTACTTC; CDR3: CASSQSRKLAGGAYEQYF
V: TRBV7-9; J: TRBJ2-1; size: once; D: TRBD1; DNA: TGTGCCAGCAGCTTAGCGGACAGGGGCACGCAGTTCTTC; CDR3: CASSLADRGTQFF
V: TRBV10-3; J: TRBJ2-2; size: -; D: -; DNA: TGTGCCATCAGTGAGTTTGCGACCGGGGAGCTGTTTTTT; CDR3: CAISEFATGELFF
V: TRBV5-1; J: TRBJ2-5; size: -; D: TRBD2; DNA: TGCGCCAGCAGCTGGGTAGCGGGAGGAAGGGCGGAGACCCAGTACTTC; CDR3: CASSWVAGGRAETQYF
V: TRBV19; J: TRBJ2-1; size: -; D: TRBD2; DNA: TGTGCCAGTAGCCCCGGGACTAGCGGGATCAATGAGCAGTTCTTC; CDR3: CASSPGTSGINEQFF
V: TRBV7-5; J: TRBJ1-5; size: -; D: -; DNA: TGTGTCAGAAGCTTAGGTCACAGGAATCAGCCCCAGCATTTT; CDR3: CVRSLGHRNQPQHF
V: TRBV6-2/TRBV6-3; J: TRBJ2-1; size: -; D: TRBD2; DNA: TGTGCCAGCAGTCGGCTAGCGGGGGCCTACAATGAGCAGTTCTTC; CDR3: CASSRLAGAYNEQFF
V: TRBV3-1/TRBV3-2; J: TRBJ2-7; size: -; D: -; DNA: TGTGCCAGCAGCCACTCCGGGCCAGGGGACGACGAGCAGTACTTC; CDR3: CASSHSGPGDDEQYF
V: TRBV4-3; J: TRBJ2-1; size: -; D: TRBD2; DNA: TGCGCCAGCAGCCCACTAGCGGGAGGGCCTGGCTACAATGAGCAGTTCTTC; CDR3: CASSPLAGGPGYNEQFF
V: TRBV6-1; J: TRBJ2-7; size: once; D: TRBD1; DNA: TGTGCCAGCAGTGAATTCAGTGGGACAGGGATGTACGAGCAGTACTTC; CDR3: CASSEFSGTGMYEQYF